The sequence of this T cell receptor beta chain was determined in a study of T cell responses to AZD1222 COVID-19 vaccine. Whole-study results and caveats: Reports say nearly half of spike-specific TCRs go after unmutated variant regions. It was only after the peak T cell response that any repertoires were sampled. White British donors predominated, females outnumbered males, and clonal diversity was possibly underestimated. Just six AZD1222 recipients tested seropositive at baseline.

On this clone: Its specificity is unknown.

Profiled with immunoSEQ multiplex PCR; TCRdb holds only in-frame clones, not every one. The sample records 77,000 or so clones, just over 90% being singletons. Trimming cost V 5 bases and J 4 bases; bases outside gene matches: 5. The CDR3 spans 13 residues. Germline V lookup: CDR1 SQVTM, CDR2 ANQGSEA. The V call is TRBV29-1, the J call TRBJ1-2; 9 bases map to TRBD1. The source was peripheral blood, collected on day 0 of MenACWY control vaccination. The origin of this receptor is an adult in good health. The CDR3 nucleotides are TGCAGCGTTCGGACAGGGGTTGGCTATGGCTACACCTTC. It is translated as CSVRTGVGYGYTF.